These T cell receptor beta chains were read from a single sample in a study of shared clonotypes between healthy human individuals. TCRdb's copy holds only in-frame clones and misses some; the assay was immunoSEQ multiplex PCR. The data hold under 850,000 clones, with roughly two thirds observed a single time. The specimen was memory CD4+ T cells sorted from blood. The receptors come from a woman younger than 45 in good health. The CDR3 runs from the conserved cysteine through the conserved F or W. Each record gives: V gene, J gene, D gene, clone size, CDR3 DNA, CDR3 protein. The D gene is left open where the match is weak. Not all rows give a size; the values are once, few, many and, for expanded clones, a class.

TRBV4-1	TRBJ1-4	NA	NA	TGCGCCAGCAGCCAAGATGGGCCGGACGTAGTTGCAACTAATGAAAAACTGTTTTTT	CASSQDGPDVVATNEKLFF
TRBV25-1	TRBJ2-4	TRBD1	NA	TGTGCCAGCAGTGCCCCAGGACAGGGAAACAAAAACATTCAGTACTTC	CASSAPGQGNKNIQYF
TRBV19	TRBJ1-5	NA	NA	TGTGCCAGTAGTATTCAGGGGCGGCAGCCCCAGCATTTT	CASSIQGRQPQHF
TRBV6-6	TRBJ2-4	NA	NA	TGTGCCAGCGCCCCGGAGAGGGCCGGAGCCAAAAACATTCAGTACTTC	CASAPERAGAKNIQYF
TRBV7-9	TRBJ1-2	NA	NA	TGTGCCAGCAGCCCACAGGGATACGGCTACACCTTC	CASSPQGYGYTF
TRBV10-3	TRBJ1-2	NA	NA	TGTGCCATCAGTGAGGGGGACGGTGGGGGCTATGGCTACACCTTC	CAISEGDGGGYGYTF
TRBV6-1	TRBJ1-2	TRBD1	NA	TGTGCCAGCAGTTGGGACAGGGAAGGCGGCTACACCTTC	CASSWDREGGYTF
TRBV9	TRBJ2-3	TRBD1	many	TGTGCCAGCAGTTCCCCTGGGGGACAGGGGGTTCGGGCAGATACGCAGTATTTT	CASSSPGGQGVRADTQYF
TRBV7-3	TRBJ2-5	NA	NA	TGTGCCAGCAGCTTAACCTCCGCCTCCGGGACCCAGTACTTC	CASSLTSASGTQYF
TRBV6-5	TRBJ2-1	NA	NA	TGTGCCAGCAGACCCGACCGTTCCCCTTACAATGAGCAGTTCTTC	CASRPDRSPYNEQFF
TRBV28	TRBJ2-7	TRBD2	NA	TGTGCCAGCAGTTCCGCGGGGGGCCACGAGCAGTACTTC	CASSSAGGHEQYF
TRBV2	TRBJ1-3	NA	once	TGTGCCAGCAGGGCGATCGGGGGGCCATCTGGAAACACCATATATTTT	CASRAIGGPSGNTIYF
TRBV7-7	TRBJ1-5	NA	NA	TGTGCCAGCAGCCTCTGCGTCTGGCAGTATAGCAATCAGCCCCAGCATTTT	CASSLCVWQYSNQPQHF
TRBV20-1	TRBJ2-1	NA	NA	TGCAGTGCTAGCGGGAACTCCCAGTTCTTC	CSASGNSQFF
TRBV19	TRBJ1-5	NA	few	TGTGCCGCCCGAGACAGACTTAATCAGCCCCAGCATTTT	CAARDRLNQPQHF
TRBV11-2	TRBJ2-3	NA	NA	TGTGCCAGCAGCGTTGGGACTGGGTCTAGCACAGATACGCAGTATTTT	CASSVGTGSSTDTQYF
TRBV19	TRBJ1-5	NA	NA	TGTGCCAGTTCCGGGGGGAATAGCAATCAGCCCCAGCATTTT	CASSGGNSNQPQHF
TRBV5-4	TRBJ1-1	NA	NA	TGTGCCAGCAGAGTACAGGGTCTGGACACTGAAGCTTTCTTT	CASRVQGLDTEAFF
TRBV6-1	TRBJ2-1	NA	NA	TGTGCCAGCAGTGAGCGCGGACAGCAGTTCTTC	CASSERGQQFF
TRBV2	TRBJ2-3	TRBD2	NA	TGTGCCAGCTCCGGGCCGGGGGGTTCGGATACGCAGTATTTT	CASSGPGGSDTQYF
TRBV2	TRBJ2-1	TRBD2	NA	TGTGCCAGCGCGGGACTAGCGGCGTCCAATGAGCAGTTCTTC	CASAGLAASNEQFF
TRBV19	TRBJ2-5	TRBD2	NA	TGTGCCAGTAGTACCCCCCTAGCGGGAGCTCTTTGGGAGACCCAGTACTTC	CASSTPLAGALWETQYF
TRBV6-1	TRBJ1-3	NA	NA	TGTGCCAGCAGTGTGGTAGGGAACACCATATATTTT	CASSVVGNTIYF
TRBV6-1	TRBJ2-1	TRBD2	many	TGTGCCAGCAGTGTCAATCCTGGGACTAGCGGGAGTCTATACAATGAGCAGTTCTTC	CASSVNPGTSGSLYNEQFF
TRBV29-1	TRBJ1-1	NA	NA	TGCAGCGTTGGTCGGGATCCAGGGGCGGAGGCTTTCTTT	CSVGRDPGAEAFF
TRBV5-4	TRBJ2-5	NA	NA	TGTGCCAGCAGCTTGAGTAAGGCAATAAAAGAGACCCAGTACTTC	CASSLSKAIKETQYF
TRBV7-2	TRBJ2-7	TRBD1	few	TGTGCCAGCAGCCCATCATGGACAGGCTACGAGCAGTACTTC	CASSPSWTGYEQYF
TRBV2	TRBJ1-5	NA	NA	TGTGCCAGCAGTTATTTACAGGGAGAAGGTCAGCCCCAGCATTTT	CASSYLQGEGQPQHF
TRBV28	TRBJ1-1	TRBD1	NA	TGTGCCAGCAGTTCCCCCGCCGGGGACAGGGTTACTGAAGCTTTCTTT	CASSSPAGDRVTEAFF
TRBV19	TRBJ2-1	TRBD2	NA	TGTGCCAGTAGTATGGGACTAGCCGGGTTAGAGCAGTTCTTC	CASSMGLAGLEQFF
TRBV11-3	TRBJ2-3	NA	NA	TGTGCCAGCAGCTTAGGCAGGGGACTTGAAGCAGATACGCAGTATTTT	CASSLGRGLEADTQYF